The next 29 T cell receptor beta chains were all read from a single sample in a study of shared clonotypes between healthy human individuals. Here immunoSEQ multiplex PCR was the method, and the copy in TCRdb shows in-frame clones only, minus some. The table includes some 2,100,000 clones, 95% detected once. Sequencing was performed on naive CD4+ T cells sorted from blood. Subset denoted: CD45RA+ positively selected. The receptors stem from a man in his late teens or twenties in good health.

DNA of the CDR3: TGTGCCAGCAGCGTAGAGTCTCCAGGGCGAGAGACCCAGTACTTC. Residues: CASSVESPGRETQYF. The chain employs TRBV9 and TRBJ2-5; maybe TRBD1 (5 bases). Trimming pared 0 bases from V and 4 bases from J, leaving 13 bases between. The germline gives CDR1 SGDLS, CDR2 YYNGEE. The CDR3 has 15 amino acids.

This chain links TRBV6-1 with TRBJ2-1; no reliable D call. From germline, CDR1 is MNHNS and CDR2 SASEGT. The CDR3 extends over 15 amino acids. The ends were cut back, 6 bases at V and 4 bases at J, with 16 bases in the middle. The CDR3 protein is CASSPTWTAYNEQFF. CDR3 in DNA: TGTGCCAGCAGCCCCACCTGGACCGCGTACAATGAGCAGTTCTTC.

The chain has TRBV7-2 and TRBJ2-3; 14 bases are a match to TRBD2. Looked up from germline, CDR1 is SGHTA and CDR2 is FQGNSA. The junction had 16 bases not matched to a gene; V was cut back by 5 bases and J by 6 bases. The CDR3 spans 19 residues. CDR3 DNA sequence: TGTGCCAGCAGCCTTCGCGTCGCAGGGACTAGCGGGAGTGGCGATACGCAGTATTTT. This codes for CASSLRVAGTSGSGDTQYF.

The genes are TRBV4-1 and TRBJ1-2; 7 nucleotides line up with TRBD1. The length of the CDR3 is 15 residues. Germline loops: CDR1 MGHRA, CDR2 YSYEKL. With 1 base clipped from V and 5 bases from J, the junction kept 7 bases outside the gene matches. The DNA of the CDR3 is TGCGCCAGCAGCCAAGCAGGGGGGGCGCCGTATGGCTACACCTTC. This translates into CASSQAGGAPYGYTF.

The DNA for the CDR3 is TGTGCCTGGAGTGTAAATCAATGGAATGAGCAGTTCTTC. It encodes CAWSVNQWNEQFF. This chain joins TRBV30 and TRBJ2-1, with D unresolved. Deletions cut 0 bases from V and 7 bases from J, with 10 bases between. The CDR3 is 13 amino acids. The germline V gene has CDR1 GTSNPN and CDR2 SVGIG (reference sequence).

This sequence joins TRBV29-1 and TRBJ2-5, with 8 nucleotides matching TRBD1. Germline loops: CDR1 SQVTM, CDR2 ANQGSEA. The V gene end was trimmed by 5 bases and the J gene end by 4 bases; junction bases not matched to a gene: 6. The CDR3 is 13 amino acids. The DNA of the CDR3 is TGCAGCGTTCGGGACAGGATACCAGAGACCCAGTACTTC. This sequence encodes CSVRDRIPETQYF. Looking up the rest from reference TRBV29-1 and TRBJ2-5 gives the full variable domain: SAVISQKPSRDICQRGTSLTIQCQVDSQVTMMFWYRQQPGQSLTLIATANQGSEATYESGFVIDKFPISRPNLTFSTLTVSNMSPEDSSIYLCSVRDRIPETQYFGPGTRLLVL.

The V and J genes are TRBV15 and TRBJ1-3, with D perhaps matching TRBD1 (5 bases). This CDR3 is 17 amino acids long. Germline V CDR1 and CDR2: LNHNV, YYDKDF (reference sequence). V dropped 1 base and J dropped 0 bases, with 13 bases sitting between them. CDR3 sequence (DNA): TGTGCCACCAGCAGAGCCGGACAATTCAGCTCTGGAAACACCATATATTTT. Residues: CATSRAGQFSSGNTIYF.

Only one count was recorded for this clone. The chain recombines TRBV28 with TRBJ2-1; 8 positions agree with TRBD1. From germline, CDR1 is MDHEN and CDR2 SYDVKM. With V trimmed by 11 bases and J by 6 bases, 15 bases remained unmatched. The CDR3 is 15 amino acids. The CDR3 spells CAASEAGGARNEQFF. The CDR3 DNA reads as TGTGCCGCCTCTGAGGCAGGGGGCGCCCGCAATGAGCAGTTCTTC.

This chain links TRBV15 with TRBJ2-7; a weak D match, TRBD1 (5 bases). Trimming left V 0 bases short and J 3 bases short, with 12 bases between. The CDR3 is made up of 15 amino acids. In germline, CDR1 is LNHNV, CDR2 YYDKDF (reference sequence). For the CDR3, the DNA is TGTGCCACCAGCAGAGATTTTGGGGCCAACTACGAGCAGTACTTC. This translates into CATSRDFGANYEQYF.

This clone turned up a few times. This sample also contains other DNA sequences that code for the same CDR3. The chain is built from TRBV6-5 and TRBJ1-1; D may be TRBD1 (5 bases). The CDR3 length is 13 residues. Germline loops: CDR1 MNHEY, CDR2 SVGAGI. Between the trimmed V and J ends, which lost 2 bases and 2 bases, there was a span of 6 bases. CDR3 region: CASSYGQNTEAFF. The CDR3 DNA follows: TGTGCCAGCAGTTACGGACAAAACACTGAAGCTTTCTTT.

The chain links TRBV5-1 to TRBJ2-7, with a weak D call TRBD1 (6 bases). The CDR3 is made up of 14 amino acids. V dropped 1 base and J dropped 2 bases, with 10 bases sitting between them. Germline V gives CDR1 SGHRS, CDR2 YFSETQ. In DNA form, the CDR3 reads TGCGCCAGCAGCTTGTCGGCAGGGGCCTACGAGCAGTACTTC. The encoded protein is CASSLSAGAYEQYF.

Of note for this clone: Other DNA sequences in the same sample also yield this CDR3. The chain uses TRBV11-2 and TRBJ2-2; TRBD2 matches 10 bases. The CDR3 runs to 15 residues. Trimming at V came to 5 bases and at J to 3 bases, leaving 3 bases not matched to a gene. Germline V gene lookup returns CDR1 SGHAT and CDR2 FQNNGV. In nucleotides, the CDR3 is TGTGCCAGCAGCCTGCTAGCGGGGGACACCGGGGAGCTGTTTTTT. Translating gives CASSLLAGDTGELFF.

This chain connects TRBV18 to TRBJ2-6; D gene uncertain. Trimming cost V 0 bases and J 0 bases, with 6 bases left between them. Germline-derived CDR1 and CDR2 are KGHSH and LQKENI. The CDR3 is 16 amino acids. This CDR3 is CASSPPAISGANVLTF. For the CDR3, the DNA is TGTGCCAGCTCACCACCGGCCATCTCTGGGGCCAACGTCCTGACTTTC.

The rearrangement joins TRBV19 to TRBJ2-3, with D perhaps matching TRBD2 (5 bases). V was cut by 8 bases and J by 7 bases, with 13 bases left in between. This CDR3 contains 12 residues. Germline-derived CDR1 and CDR2 are LNHDA and SQIVND (reference sequence). The CDR3 DNA sequence: TGTGCCAGTGGACCATCCGGGAATACGCAGTATTTT. Amino acids: CASGPSGNTQYF.

The chain employs TRBV5-1 and TRBJ2-7; 8 bases align to TRBD2. Germline V gene data show CDR1 as SGHRS and CDR2 as YFSETQ. Germline trimming cut 4 bases from V and 2 bases from J; bases unmatched to any gene: 8. The CDR3 covers 15 residues. This chain's CDR3 is CASSALAGTTYEQYF. The CDR3 DNA reads as TGCGCCAGCAGCGCCCTAGCGGGCACTACCTACGAGCAGTACTTC.

The chain carries TRBV10-1 and TRBJ2-3; 7 nucleotides align to TRBD1. CDR1 and CDR2 from the germline V gene are WNHNN and SYGVQD (reference sequence). The CDR3 has 16 residues. J was trimmed by 3 bases and V by 6 bases; bases with no gene match: 12. CDR3 nucleotides: TGCGCCAGCAGCAAAAACAGGGGATTTGTGACAGATACGCAGTATTTT. Amino acids: CASSKNRGFVTDTQYF.

The chain employs TRBV28 and TRBJ2-7; D may be TRBD1 (6 bases). CDR1 is MDHEN and CDR2 is SYDVKM in the germline V gene. CDR3 length: 14 amino acids. V was clipped by 6 bases and J by 2 bases, with 14 bases between them. The CDR3 bases are TGTGCCAGCAGCCGACTAACAGGGACCTACGAGCAGTACTTC. The encoded protein is CASSRLTGTYEQYF.

The chain recombines TRBV10-3 with TRBJ2-7; 8 nucleotides agree with TRBD1. Germline V gene data show CDR1 as ENHRY and CDR2 as SYGVKD. The ends lost 7 bases at V and 1 base at J; junction bases unmatched: 6. The CDR3 totals 14 residues. The CDR3 region is CAINPTGASYEQYF. The CDR3, as DNA: TGTGCCATCAACCCGACAGGGGCATCCTACGAGCAGTACTTC.

This chain connects TRBV7-3 to TRBJ2-1, with 7 bases fitting TRBD2. CDR3 length: 16 amino acids. Germline CDR1 reads SGHTA; CDR2 reads FQGTGA. Unmatched junction bases numbered 7, after V lost 5 bases and J lost 0 bases. CDR3 in DNA: TGTGCCAGCAGCACCCAGACTAGCAGCTCCTACAATGAGCAGTTCTTC. This codes for CASSTQTSSSYNEQFF.

This chain uses TRBV6-4 with TRBJ2-1; 10 bases fit TRBD2. With V trimmed by 4 bases and J by 0 bases, 6 bases remained unmatched. CDR1 MRHNA and CDR2 SNTAGT come from the germline V gene. The CDR3 runs to 17 residues. This chain's CDR3 is CASSVSGGQSSYNEQFF. In DNA form, the CDR3 reads TGTGCCAGCAGTGTTAGCGGGGGGCAAAGCTCCTACAATGAGCAGTTCTTC.

The chain has TRBV6-5 and TRBJ2-1; 13 positions match TRBD2. V was pared by 7 bases and J by 6 bases, with 3 bases of the junction left unmatched. The CDR3 spans 14 residues. Germline V gene sequence: CDR1 MNHEY, CDR2 SVGAGI. Here the CDR3 reads CASMGLAGSNEQFF. The CDR3, as DNA: TGTGCCAGCATGGGACTAGCGGGATCCAATGAGCAGTTCTTC.

This clone was counted once. This chain connects TRBV2 to TRBJ2-5; possible D gene TRBD2, 6 bases. This CDR3 comprises 13 residues. V dropped 6 bases and J dropped 9 bases, with 17 bases sitting between them. CDR1 and CDR2 (germline): SNHLY, FYNNEI. CDR3 bases: TGTGCCAGCAGGGTGGCCGGGGGTAAGGCCCAGTACTTC. Amino acid sequence: CASRVAGGKAQYF.

As for this clone: One end of the junction is discordant with germline, which a read error may explain. The rearrangement links TRBV6-6 to TRBJ1-5; 8 bases line up with TRBD1. Germline loops: CDR1 MNHNY, CDR2 SVGAGI (reference sequence). The CDR3 extends over 16 amino acids. The CDR3 region is CACSPGDRLRGQPQHF. DNA for the CDR3: TGTGCCTGCAGCCCGGGGGACAGGTTACGTGGTCAGCCCCAGCATTTT.

V is TRBV6-1 and J is TRBJ2-3, with D perhaps matching TRBD2 (5 bases). From germline, CDR1 is MNHNS and CDR2 SASEGT. V gave up 4 bases and J gave up 5 bases, with 19 bases separating them. The CDR3 is 16 residues long. Here the CDR3 DNA reads TGTGCCAGCAGTGGTATCGAGAGCGGTGATCTAGATACGCAGTATTTT. This gives the protein CASSGIESGDLDTQYF.

The rearrangement uses TRBV6-5 and TRBJ2-4; TRBD1 or TRBD2 may be the D gene (6 bases each). The germline CDR1 and CDR2 sequences are MNHEY and SVGAGI. V was clipped by 4 bases and J by 9 bases, with 19 bases between them. The CDR3 loop spans 15 amino acids. The CDR3 DNA sequence: TGTGCCAGCAGTTCATTTTCTAGGGGGGTGAGCATTCAGTACTTC. As protein: CASSSFSRGVSIQYF.

This sequence joins TRBV6-5 and TRBJ2-7; D possibly corresponds to TRBD1 (5 bases). Trimming pared 2 bases from V and 5 bases from J, leaving 16 bases between. The CDR3 is 15 amino acids. The germline V gene encodes CDR1 MNHEY and CDR2 SVGAGI. CDR3 residues: CASSYLRRALNEQYF. The CDR3, as DNA: TGTGCCAGCAGTTACCTTCGCAGGGCTCTCAACGAGCAGTACTTC.

The rearrangement links TRBV5-4 to TRBJ2-1, with 9 nucleotides matching TRBD2. Germline V gene sequence: CDR1 SGHNT, CDR2 YYREEE (reference sequence). The CDR3 covers 16 residues. After removal of 3 bases from V and 5 bases from J, the junction contained 9 bases not matched to a gene. For the CDR3, the DNA is TGTGCCAGCAGCTCCCAGCGGGGGGAACAAAACAATGAGCAGTTCTTC. Amino acid sequence: CASSSQRGEQNNEQFF.

This chain connects TRBV6-6 to TRBJ1-5; D is unresolved. There are 15 residues in the CDR3. Germline V gene data show CDR1 as MNHNY and CDR2 as SVGAGI (reference sequence). Trimming left V 10 bases short and J 1 base short, with 17 bases between. This CDR3 is CATSRGGYSNQPQHF. Written as DNA, the CDR3 is TGTGCCACCTCGCGGGGAGGGTACAGCAATCAGCCCCAGCATTTT.

This sequence joins TRBV7-2 and TRBJ1-2, with D unresolved. Between the trimmed V and J ends, which lost 5 bases and 4 bases, there was a span of 14 bases. This CDR3 has 14 amino acids. CDR1 SGHTA and CDR2 FQGNSA come from the germline V gene. The CDR3 bases are TGTGCCAGCAGCGGGCCCGGTAGGAGCTATGGCTACACCTTC. Translation: CASSGPGRSYGYTF.